This is a list of T cell receptor beta chains from one sample in a study of T cell responses to AZD1222 COVID-19 vaccine. Here immunoSEQ multiplex PCR was the method, and the copy in TCRdb shows in-frame clones only, minus some. The sample holds over 130,000 clones, roughly 90% seen once. The sample consisted of peripheral blood, taken 28 days after the second AZD1222 dose. The receptor source for this set is an adult who received the AZD1222 COVID-19 vaccine. Both conserved end residues are part of each CDR3. Fields, in order: D gene, clone size, J gene, V gene, CDR3 protein, CDR3 DNA. A D gene is named only where the DNA matches it firmly. Only some rows state a clone size, as once, few, many or a class for expanded clones.

d_gene: .
abundance: .
j_gene: TRBJ1-6
v_gene: TRBV27
CDR3aa: CASSLWQGSPLHF
CDR3nt: TGTGCCAGCAGTTTATGGCAAGGTTCACCCCTCCACTTT

d_gene: .
abundance: .
j_gene: TRBJ2-2
v_gene: TRBV5-4
CDR3aa: CASSSKGIPGELFF
CDR3nt: TGTGCCAGCAGCTCCAAGGGGATTCCCGGGGAGCTGTTTTTT

d_gene: TRBD1
abundance: .
j_gene: TRBJ1-5
v_gene: TRBV5-1
CDR3aa: CASSAIPGQGQPQHF
CDR3nt: TGCGCCAGCAGCGCGATACCGGGACAGGGCCAGCCCCAGCATTTT

d_gene: .
abundance: .
j_gene: TRBJ1-6
v_gene: TRBV5-1
CDR3aa: CASSLAGRTAPGSPLHF
CDR3nt: TGCGCCAGCAGCTTGGCCGGGAGGACAGCACCGGGGTCACCCCTCCACTTT

d_gene: TRBD1
abundance: .
j_gene: TRBJ1-1
v_gene: TRBV5-4
CDR3aa: CASSLLQGDTEAFF
CDR3nt: TGTGCCAGCAGCTTGTTACAGGGGGACACTGAAGCTTTCTTT

d_gene: .
abundance: once
j_gene: TRBJ2-5
v_gene: TRBV24-1
CDR3aa: CATSDGGPVETQYF
CDR3nt: TGTGCCACCAGTGATGGGGGACCAGTAGAGACCCAGTACTTC

d_gene: .
abundance: .
j_gene: TRBJ1-6
v_gene: TRBV27
CDR3aa: CASSFVPYNSPLHF
CDR3nt: TGTGCCAGCAGTTTTGTCCCGTATAATTCACCCCTCCACTTT

d_gene: .
abundance: .
j_gene: TRBJ2-1
v_gene: TRBV11-1
CDR3aa: CASSRTGTLIGDEQFF
CDR3nt: TGTGCCAGCAGCCGAACCGGGACTCTCATTGGGGATGAGCAGTTCTTC

d_gene: TRBD1
abundance: .
j_gene: TRBJ1-1
v_gene: TRBV27
CDR3aa: CASRPGTGVNTEAFF
CDR3nt: TGTGCCAGCAGACCCGGGACAGGGGTAAACACTGAAGCTTTCTTT

d_gene: .
abundance: once
j_gene: TRBJ1-3
v_gene: TRBV6-5
CDR3aa: CASSYGNTIYF
CDR3nt: TGTGCCAGCAGTTACGGGAACACCATATATTTT

d_gene: .
abundance: .
j_gene: TRBJ2-7
v_gene: TRBV30
CDR3aa: CAWSLGLLPYEQYF
CDR3nt: TGTGCCTGGAGTTTAGGACTCCTACCCTACGAGCAGTACTTC

d_gene: .
abundance: .
j_gene: TRBJ2-7
v_gene: TRBV5-1
CDR3aa: CASSNDYEQYF
CDR3nt: TGCGCCAGCAGCAACGACTACGAGCAGTACTTC

d_gene: .
abundance: .
j_gene: TRBJ1-1
v_gene: TRBV28
CDR3aa: CASSLQGSRRTAFF
CDR3nt: TGTGCCAGCAGTTTGCAGGGAAGTAGGAGAACGGCTTTCTTT

d_gene: TRBD1
abundance: .
j_gene: TRBJ1-2
v_gene: TRBV5-5
CDR3aa: CASSEPTGNYTF
CDR3nt: TGTGCCAGCAGCGAACCGACAGGGAACTACACCTTC

d_gene: TRBD2
abundance: .
j_gene: TRBJ2-2
v_gene: TRBV5-1
CDR3aa: CASSLGLAGGAGELFF
CDR3nt: TGCGCCAGCAGCTTGGGCTTAGCGGGAGGAGCCGGGGAGCTGTTTTTT

d_gene: TRBD2
abundance: .
j_gene: TRBJ2-7
v_gene: TRBV18
CDR3aa: CASSRLAGGAYEQYF
CDR3nt: TGTGCCAGCTCACGCCTAGCGGGAGGGGCTTACGAGCAGTACTTC

d_gene: .
abundance: .
j_gene: TRBJ2-3
v_gene: TRBV7-9
CDR3aa: CASSLGFNTDTQYF
CDR3nt: TGTGCCAGCAGCTTAGGGTTCAATACAGATACGCAGTATTTT

d_gene: .
abundance: .
j_gene: TRBJ1-5
v_gene: TRBV28
CDR3aa: CASSGSQPQHF
CDR3nt: TGTGCCAGCAGCGGTTCCCAGCCCCAGCATTTT

d_gene: .
abundance: .
j_gene: TRBJ1-3
v_gene: TRBV4-3
CDR3aa: CASSQGDADSGNTIYF
CDR3nt: TGCGCCAGCAGCCAAGGGGACGCCGACTCTGGAAACACCATATATTTT

d_gene: .
abundance: .
j_gene: TRBJ2-3
v_gene: TRBV7-3
CDR3aa: CASSPPRGGRTDTQYF
CDR3nt: TGTGCCAGCAGCCCACCACGGGGTGGGAGGACAGATACGCAGTATTTT

d_gene: TRBD2
abundance: .
j_gene: TRBJ2-7
v_gene: TRBV30
CDR3aa: CAWSPSGRGSYEQYF
CDR3nt: TGTGCCTGGAGTCCGAGCGGGAGGGGATCCTACGAGCAGTACTTC

d_gene: .
abundance: .
j_gene: TRBJ1-1
v_gene: TRBV6-1
CDR3aa: CASSEGASGATEAFF
CDR3nt: TGTGCCAGCAGTGAAGGGGCGTCAGGCGCCACTGAAGCTTTCTTT